Below, 14 T cell receptor beta chains from the same sample are listed, as sequenced in a study of T cells in localized non-small cell lung cancer (dated by TCRdb to 2020 to 2022). The library was made by the immunoSEQ multiplex PCR assay. TCRdb took this table from immuneACCESS and kept in-frame rearrangements with V and J called. Such tables lack part of the clones; where checked against another copy, unresolved V genes explain under half of the gap, and the rest is unexplained. The sample table records some 10,000 clones; more than 75% of these occur just once. The leading ten clones occupy over 7.5% of the sample. This sample comprised peripheral blood, obtained before any cancer treatment. The receptors were gathered from a male donor at least 60 years old with stage III lung adenocarcinoma.

This chain joins TRBV6-1 and TRBJ1-4; D uncertain. The germline gives CDR1 MNHNS, CDR2 SASEGT. The length of the CDR3 is 13 residues. V was trimmed by 3 bases and J by 4 bases, leaving 6 bases between them. CDR3 DNA: TGTGCCAGCAGTGACCGGTTTAATGAAAAACTGTTTTTT. Translated: CASSDRFNEKLFF.

The chain uses TRBV7-3 and TRBJ1-1; no reliable D call. The CDR3 totals 14 residues. V lost 3 bases and J lost 1, with 9 bases in between. Germline CDR1 is SGHTA and CDR2 is FQGTGA. CDR3 in DNA: TGTGCCAGCAGCTTCCGAAGAGCGAACACTGAAGCTTTCTTT. Translation gives CASSFRRANTEAFF.

This rearrangement joins TRBV2 to TRBJ1-2; 11 bases line up with TRBD1. Germline trimming cut 6 bases from V and 5 bases from J; bases unmatched to any gene: 5. The CDR3 length is 14 residues. CDR1 SNHLY and CDR2 FYNNEI come from the germline V gene. CDR3 DNA sequence: TGTGCCAGCAGACGGGACAGGGGGTCTTATGGCTACACCTTC. Amino acids: CASRRDRGSYGYTF.

This clone was recorded only once. The genes are TRBV7-2 and TRBJ2-4, with D tentatively TRBD1 (5 bases). This CDR3 spans 14 amino acids. Germline CDR1 and CDR2: SGHTA and FQGNSA. V lost 6 bases, J lost 8 bases, and 17 bases lay in between. The CDR3 DNA reads as TGTGCCAGCAGTCCTGGACATCGTGGGGACATTCAGTACTTC. As protein: CASSPGHRGDIQYF.

V gene TRBV5-1 combines with J gene TRBJ2-3; D is unclear. CDR3 length: 15 residues. Germline V gene sequence: CDR1 SGHRS, CDR2 YFSETQ. Trimming took off 0 bases at V and 2 bases at J, with 10 bases between the two ends. The CDR3 nucleotides read TGCGCCAGCAGCTTGGACAGTACAGCCACAGATACGCAGTATTTT. Translating it yields CASSLDSTATDTQYF.

The chain joins TRBV6-5 to TRBJ1-5; D is possibly TRBD1 (5 bases). V lost 4 bases to trimming and J lost 7 bases, with 14 bases between them. Germline CDR1 and CDR2: MNHEY and SVGAGI. The CDR3 is made up of 14 amino acids. The CDR3 region is CASSFTRASQPQHF. CDR3 in DNA: TGTGCCAGCAGTTTTACCAGGGCCTCGCAGCCCCAGCATTTT.

This clone was found a few times. V and J are TRBV6-4 and TRBJ2-3, with 9 bases that match TRBD2. The CDR3 is 15 amino acids. The V segment lost 2 bases and the J segment 4 bases; nucleotides outside the gene matches: 4. Germline V gene sequence: CDR1 MRHNA, CDR2 SNTAGT. The CDR3 coding sequence is TGTGCCAGCAGTGACCAAGCGGGGGGATCAGATACGCAGTATTTT. Translated: CASSDQAGGSDTQYF.

This chain uses TRBV5-5 with TRBJ1-5; D is possibly TRBD1 (5 bases). There are 15 residues in the CDR3. V gave up 0 bases and J gave up 6 bases, with 13 bases separating them. Germline V gene lookup returns CDR1 SGHKS and CDR2 YYEKEE (reference sequence). The CDR3 region has the DNA TGTGCCAGCAGCTTGGGACGCGGGGGATCTCAGCCCCAGCATTTT. Protein: CASSLGRGGSQPQHF.

The V and J genes are TRBV4-1 and TRBJ2-7, with D unclear. The germline gives CDR1 MGHRA, CDR2 YSYEKL. V lost 0 bases, J lost 0 bases, and 6 bases lay in between. This CDR3 contains 14 residues. The CDR3 bases are TGCGCCAGCAGCCAAGAGCGGTTCTCCTACGAGCAGTACTTC. Translation gives CASSQERFSYEQYF.

The chain recombines TRBV7-5 with TRBJ1-5. TRBV7-5 is deemed a pseudogene. The CDR3 runs 13 residues. The CDR3: CASSPRGGQPQHF. CDR3 nucleotides: TGTGCCAGCAGCCCCCGGGGAGGACAGCCCCAGCATTTT.

The V and J genes are TRBV4-3 and TRBJ2-5, with 8 bases aligning to TRBD1. CDR1 is LGHNA and CDR2 is YSLEER in the germline V gene. The junction had 4 bases not matched to a gene; V was cut back by 0 bases and J by 4 bases. CDR3 length equals 15 residues. CDR3 region: CASSQEGQGRETQYF. As DNA, the CDR3 is TGCGCCAGCAGCCAAGAAGGACAGGGCCGAGAGACCCAGTACTTC.

This chain links TRBV4-2 with TRBJ1-5; D uncertain. CDR3 length: 12 residues. Between the trimmed V and J ends, which lost 1 base and 8 bases, there was a span of 6 bases. Germline V gives CDR1 LGHNA, CDR2 YNFKEQ. The CDR3: CASSQGTKPQHF. CDR3 coding DNA: TGTGCCAGCAGCCAAGGGACTAAGCCCCAGCATTTT.

This sequence joins TRBV12-5 and TRBJ1-5; D gene uncertain. The CDR3 is 15 amino acids. Per the germline V gene, CDR1 is LGHNT and CDR2 is FRNRAP. V was clipped by 1 base and J by 5 bases, with 12 bases between them. The CDR3 reads CASGLGAGEDQPQHF. In DNA, the CDR3 is TGTGCTAGTGGTTTGGGGGCAGGAGAAGATCAGCCCCAGCATTTT. The variable domain in full, with the rest retrieved from reference TRBV12-5 and TRBJ1-5, is DARVTQTPRHKVTEMGQEVTMRCQPILGHNTVFWYRQTMMQGLELLAYFRNRAPLDDSGMPKDRFSAEMPDATLATLKIQPSEPRDSAVYFCASGLGAGEDQPQHFGDGTRLSIL.

The rearrangement joins TRBV4-1 to TRBJ1-3, with unresolved D. Trimming shortened V by 1 base and J by 0 bases, and 7 bases separated the two germline ends. The CDR3 spans 15 residues. Germline CDR1 and CDR2: MGHRA and YSYEKL. CDR3 in DNA: TGCGCCAGCAGCCAAGTAAGGGACTCTGGAAACACCATATATTTT. Amino acid sequence: CASSQVRDSGNTIYF.